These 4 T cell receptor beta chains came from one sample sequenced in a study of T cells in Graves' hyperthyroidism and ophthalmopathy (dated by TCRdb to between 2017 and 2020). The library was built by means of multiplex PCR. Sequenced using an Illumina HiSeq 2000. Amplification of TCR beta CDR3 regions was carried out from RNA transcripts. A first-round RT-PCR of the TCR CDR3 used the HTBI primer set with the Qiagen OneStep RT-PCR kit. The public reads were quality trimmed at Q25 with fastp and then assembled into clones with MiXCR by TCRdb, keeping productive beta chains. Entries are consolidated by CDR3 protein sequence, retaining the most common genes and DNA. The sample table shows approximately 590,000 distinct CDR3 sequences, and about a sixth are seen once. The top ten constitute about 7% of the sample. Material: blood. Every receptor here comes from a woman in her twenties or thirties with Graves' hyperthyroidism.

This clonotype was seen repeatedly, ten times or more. The CDR3 nucleotides read TGTGCCATCAGGGAGGGACTTGACTACGAGCAGTACTTC. Its translation is CAIREGLDYEQYF. V and J are TRBV10-3 and TRBJ2-7; D might be TRBD2 (6 bases). The V and J ends lost 6 bases and 3 bases respectively, with 12 bases between them. The germline gives CDR1 ENHRY, CDR2 SYGVKD. This CDR3 has 13 amino acids.

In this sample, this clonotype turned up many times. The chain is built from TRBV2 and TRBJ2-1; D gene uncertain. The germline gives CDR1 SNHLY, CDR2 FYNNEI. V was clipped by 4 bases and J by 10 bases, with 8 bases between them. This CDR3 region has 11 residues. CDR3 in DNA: TGTGCCAGCAGTGCCCCCCTCGAGCAGTTCTTC. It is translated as CASSAPLEQFF.

CDR3: CASSYSGVGSPDTQYF. Written as DNA, the CDR3 is TGTGCCAGCAGTTATTCCGGGGTTGGGAGCCCAGATACGCAGTATTTT. The rearrangement joins TRBV6-2 or TRBV6-3 to TRBJ2-3; D is possibly TRBD2 (5 bases). The ends were cut back, 3 bases at V and 4 bases at J, with 17 bases in the middle. The CDR3 totals 16 residues. Germline V CDR1 and CDR2: MNHEY, SVGEGT.

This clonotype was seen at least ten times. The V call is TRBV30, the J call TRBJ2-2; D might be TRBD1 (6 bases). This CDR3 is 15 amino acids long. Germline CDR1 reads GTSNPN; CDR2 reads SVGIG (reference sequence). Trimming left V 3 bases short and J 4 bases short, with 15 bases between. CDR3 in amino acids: CAWSIIGQTTGELFF. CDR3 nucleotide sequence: TGTGCCTGGAGCATCATAGGACAGACCACCGGGGAGCTGTTTTTT.